The source of this T cell receptor beta chain is a study of blood T cell repertoires in COVID-19. The repertoire was sequenced with immunoSEQ multiplex PCR; TCRdb's copy has only in-frame clones and lacks some. The sample has roughly 67,000 clones; around 87% are singletons. This clone was picked up one time. The sample was peripheral blood. This clonotype was obtained from a woman in her fifties or sixties with acute or convalescent COVID-19.

The CDR3 region has the DNA TGTGCCAGCAGCTTAGGGACAGTAAGCAATCAGCCCCAGCATTTT. Translation gives CASSLGTVSNQPQHF. This rearrangement joins TRBV7-2 to TRBJ1-5, with TRBD1 as a possible D gene (6 bases). Trimming shortened V by 1 base and J by 1 base, and 8 bases separated the two germline ends. Germline-derived CDR1 and CDR2 are SGHTA and FQGNSA. The CDR3 loop spans 15 amino acids. Combining the CDR3 with reference TRBV7-2 and TRBJ1-5 gives the whole variable domain GAGVSQSPSNKVTEKGKDVELRCDPISGHTALYWYRQSLGQGLEFLIYFQGNSAPDKSGLPSDRFSAERTGGSVSTLTIQRTQQEDSAVYLCASSLGTVSNQPQHFGDGTRLSIL.